Presented here are 9 T cell receptor beta chains from one specimen sequenced in a study of beta chain features in type 1 diabetes. cDNA synthesis used the whole RNA isolate, giving expressed TCRB sequences. The method was immunoSEQ multiplex PCR; TCRdb's version includes in-frame clones alone and lacks a portion of them. The sample comprises about 230,000 clones, 7.5% to 10% of which are singletons, and under 0.045% rests with the top ten. The source material was naive CD4+ T cells from blood. These TCRs come from a woman between 18 and 29 years old in good health.

This clone has just a few counts. The chain carries TRBV9 and TRBJ2-1; TRBD2 agrees at 11 bases. This CDR3 comprises 16 residues. V dropped 1 base and J dropped 5; count of bases not matched to a gene: 5. Germline CDR1 reads SGDLS; CDR2 reads YYNGEE. The DNA for the CDR3 is TGTGCCAGCAGCGTAACTAGCGGGAGTTTCGACAATGAGCAGTTCTTC. Its translation: CASSVTSGSFDNEQFF.

J is TRBJ2-2 and V is TRBV7-7; unclear D gene. The CDR3 contains 15 residues. Germline V gene lookup returns CDR1 SSHAT and CDR2 FNYEAQ (reference sequence). Trimming left V 2 bases short and J 2 bases short, with 9 bases between. The CDR3 spells CASSLRRSNTGELFF. DNA for the CDR3: TGTGCCAGCAGCTTACGGCGGAGCAACACCGGGGAGCTGTTTTTT.

Only a few counts were recorded for this clone. The gene calls are TRBV11-2 and TRBJ2-1; D possibly corresponds to TRBD1 (5 bases). Germline V lookup: CDR1 SGHAT, CDR2 FQNNGV. This CDR3 contains 12 residues. Trimming shortened V by 4 bases and J by 12 bases, and 13 bases separated the two germline ends. The chain's CDR3 is CASSSRGDRQFF. CDR3 DNA: TGTGCCAGCAGCTCGAGAGGCGACAGGCAGTTCTTC.

This clone was seen a handful of times. This chain uses TRBV5-4 with TRBJ2-4; D is ambiguous. Trimming shortened V by 4 bases and J by 2 bases, and 10 bases separated the two germline ends. The CDR3 has 14 residues. CDR1 and CDR2 from the germline V gene are SGHNT and YYREEE (reference sequence). CDR3 DNA: TGTGCCAGCAGCATGGGCGGCCCCAAAAACATTCAGTACTTC. Protein product: CASSMGGPKNIQYF.

The chain employs TRBV5-4 and TRBJ2-1, with D possibly TRBD2 on 6 matching bases. The V end was cut by 3 bases, the J end by 8 bases, with 18 bases between. The CDR3 is 15 residues long. The germline CDR1 and CDR2 sequences are SGHNT and YYREEE (reference sequence). In DNA, the CDR3 is TGTGCCAGCAGCTCCCAAAAGACTAGGGACGATGAGCAGTTCTTC. Its translation is CASSSQKTRDDEQFF.

The V call is TRBV6-1, the J call TRBJ2-4, with a weak D call TRBD2 (5 bases). Trimming pared 4 bases from V and 2 bases from J, leaving 15 bases between. Germline loops: CDR1 MNHNS, CDR2 SASEGT. The CDR3 extends over 16 amino acids. CDR3 nucleotides: TGTGCCAGCAGTGGGGGTTCGGGGTCGTCCAAAAACATTCAGTACTTC. It translates to CASSGGSGSSKNIQYF.

This rearrangement joins TRBV18 to TRBJ1-1; TRBD1 aligns across 7 bases. V lost 4 bases to trimming and J lost 0 bases; unmatched junction nucleotides: 2. Germline CDR1 is KGHSH and CDR2 is LQKENI. The CDR3 length is 14 residues. The CDR3 coding sequence is TGTGCCAGCTCACGGGGACAGATGAACACTGAAGCTTTCTTT. Residues: CASSRGQMNTEAFF.

This chain joins TRBV6-5 and TRBJ2-2; 8 positions agree with TRBD2. The trim removed 6 bases at V and 4 bases at J, leaving 4 bases unmatched. The CDR3 is 14 residues long. From germline, CDR1 is MNHEY and CDR2 SVGAGI. CDR3: CASSGTRGTGELFF. In nucleotides, the CDR3 is TGTGCCAGCAGCGGGACTAGGGGCACCGGGGAGCTGTTTTTT.

The sample holds a few counts of this clone. The chain combines TRBV5-1 with TRBJ2-1; 10 bases are a match to TRBD2. The germline V gene encodes CDR1 SGHRS and CDR2 YFSETQ. J was trimmed by 5 bases and V by 4 bases; bases with no gene match: 6. The CDR3 covers 15 residues. The CDR3: CASSARTSGDNEQFF. In DNA, the CDR3 is TGCGCCAGCAGCGCCAGGACTAGCGGAGACAATGAGCAGTTCTTC.